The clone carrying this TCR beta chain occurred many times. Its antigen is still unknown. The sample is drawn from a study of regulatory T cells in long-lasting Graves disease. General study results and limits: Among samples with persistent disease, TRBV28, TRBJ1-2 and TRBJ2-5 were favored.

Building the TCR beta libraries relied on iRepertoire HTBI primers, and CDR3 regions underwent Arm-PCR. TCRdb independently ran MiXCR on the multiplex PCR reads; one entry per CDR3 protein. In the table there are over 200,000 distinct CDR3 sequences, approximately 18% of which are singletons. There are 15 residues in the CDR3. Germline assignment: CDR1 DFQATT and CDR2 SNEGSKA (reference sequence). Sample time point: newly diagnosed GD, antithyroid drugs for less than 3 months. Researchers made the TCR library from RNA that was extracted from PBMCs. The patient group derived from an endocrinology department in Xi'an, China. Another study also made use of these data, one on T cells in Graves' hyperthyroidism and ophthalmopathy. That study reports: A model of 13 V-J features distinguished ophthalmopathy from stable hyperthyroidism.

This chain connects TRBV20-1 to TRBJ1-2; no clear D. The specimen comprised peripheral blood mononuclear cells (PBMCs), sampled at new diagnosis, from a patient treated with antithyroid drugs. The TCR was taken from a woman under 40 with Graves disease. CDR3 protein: CTPKPGRTSKEGYTF. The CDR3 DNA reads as TGCACCCCTAAGCCCGGACGGACGAGCAAAGAAGGCTACACCTTC.